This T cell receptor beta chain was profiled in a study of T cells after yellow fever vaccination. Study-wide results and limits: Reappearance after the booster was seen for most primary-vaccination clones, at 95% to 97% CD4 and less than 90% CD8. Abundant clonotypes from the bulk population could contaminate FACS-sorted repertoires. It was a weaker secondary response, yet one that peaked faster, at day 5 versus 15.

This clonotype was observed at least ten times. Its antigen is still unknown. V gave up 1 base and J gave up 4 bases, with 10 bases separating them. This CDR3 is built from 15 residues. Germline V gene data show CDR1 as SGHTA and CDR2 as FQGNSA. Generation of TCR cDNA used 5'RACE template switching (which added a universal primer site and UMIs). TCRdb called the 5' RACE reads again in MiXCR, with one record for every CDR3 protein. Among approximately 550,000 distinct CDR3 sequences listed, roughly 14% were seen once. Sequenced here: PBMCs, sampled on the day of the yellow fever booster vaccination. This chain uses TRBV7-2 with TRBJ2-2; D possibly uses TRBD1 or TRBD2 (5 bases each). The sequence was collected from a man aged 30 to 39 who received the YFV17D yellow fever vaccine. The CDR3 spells CASSLEQAGTGELFF. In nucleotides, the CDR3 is TGTGCCAGCAGCTTAGAACAGGCGGGCACCGGGGAGCTGTTTTTT.